Presented here are 6 T cell receptor beta chains from one specimen sequenced in a study of T cells in Graves' hyperthyroidism and ophthalmopathy. RNA transcripts served as the template for amplifying TCR beta CDR3 regions. The primer set for the first-round RT-PCR of the TCR CDR3 was HTBI. Each CDR3 protein gets one entry after TCRdb re-called the multiplex PCR reads with MiXCR. Here the sample spans about 590,000 distinct CDR3 sequences, about a sixth being singletons. Sequenced sample: blood. These TCRs come from a woman aged 25 to 39 with Graves' hyperthyroidism.

This clonotype was seen more than once but under ten times. J is TRBJ2-2 and V is TRBV7-2; TRBD2 aligns across 10 bases. The CDR3 runs to 15 residues. Germline CDR1 SGHTA, CDR2 FQGNSA. J lost 5 bases, V lost 3 bases, and 3 bases had no gene match. DNA of the CDR3: TGTGCCAGCAGCTTTCTAGCGGGAGTTACCGGGGAGCTGTTTTTT. Its protein product is CASSFLAGVTGELFF.

In its sample, this clonotype was seen a few times. The genes are TRBV6-1 and TRBJ1-6; possible D gene TRBD1, 6 bases. Per the germline V gene, CDR1 is MNHNS and CDR2 is SASEGT. Trimming removed 6 bases from V and 10 bases from J, with 25 bases in between. The CDR3 loop spans 17 amino acids. The CDR3 sequence: CASSQAAFGTPKSPLHF. The CDR3 nucleotides read TGTGCCAGCAGCCAAGCGGCATTCGGGACACCAAAATCACCCCTCCACTTT.

This clonotype has a count of ten or more. V and J are TRBV27 and TRBJ2-1, with no clear D. The germline V and J ends were trimmed by 7 bases and 1 base, with 8 bases remaining between them. Germline V CDR1 and CDR2: MNHEY, SMNVEV (reference sequence). The CDR3 covers 13 residues. CDR3 bases: TGTGCCAGCAAGGATGGGTCCTACAATGAGCAGTTCTTC. Encoded protein: CASKDGSYNEQFF.

In its sample, this clonotype was seen a few times. Compared with germline, one end of the junction differs, possibly owing to a read error. This chain joins TRBV7-7 and TRBJ2-2; D possibly corresponds to TRBD1 (6 bases). This CDR3 has 15 amino acids. Germline V CDR1 and CDR2: SSHAT, FNYEAQ (reference sequence). DNA for the CDR3: TGTGCTAGCAGCCCCCAACAGGGAAACACCGGGGAGCTGTTTTTT. Translating gives CASSPQQGNTGELFF.

This clonotype was detected a few times. The chain carries TRBV29-1 and TRBJ1-1; D gene unclear. This CDR3 has 12 amino acids. Looked up from germline, CDR1 is SQVTM and CDR2 is ANQGSEA. The ends were cut back, 1 base at V and 12 bases at J, with 15 bases in the middle. The CDR3 DNA reads TGCAGCGTTGAAGTTTTGCCCCTCCTCACTTTCTTT. Its translation: CSVEVLPLLTFF.

The chain links TRBV20-1 to TRBJ2-7; TRBD2 agrees at 13 bases. This CDR3 spans 14 amino acids. Trimming took 5 bases from V and 6 from J; bases not matched to a gene: 7. Per the germline V gene, CDR1 is DFQATT and CDR2 is SNEGSKA (reference sequence). The CDR3 is CSAYRTSGSGEQYF. In nucleotides, the CDR3 is TGCAGTGCTTACAGGACTAGCGGGAGTGGCGAGCAGTACTTC.